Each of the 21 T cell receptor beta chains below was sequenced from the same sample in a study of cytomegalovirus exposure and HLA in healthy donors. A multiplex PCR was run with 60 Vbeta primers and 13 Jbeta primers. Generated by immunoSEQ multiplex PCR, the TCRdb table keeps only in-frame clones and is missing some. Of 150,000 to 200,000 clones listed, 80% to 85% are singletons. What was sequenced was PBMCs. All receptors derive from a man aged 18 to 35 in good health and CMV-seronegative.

CDR3 protein: CASTRGQPRDQETQYF. DNA for the CDR3: TGTGCCAGCACCCGAGGACAGCCGCGGGACCAAGAGACCCAGTACTTC. The rearrangement uses TRBV28 and TRBJ2-5, with D maybe TRBD1 (6 bases). CDR1 and CDR2 (germline): MDHEN, SYDVKM. The CDR3 runs to 16 residues. Trimming shortened V by 7 bases and J by 0 bases, and 18 bases separated the two germline ends. Combining the CDR3 with reference TRBV28 and TRBJ2-5 gives the whole variable domain DVKVTQSSRYLVKRTGEKVFLECVQDMDHENMFWYRQDPGLGLRLIYFSYDVKMKEKGDIPEGYSVSREKKERFSLILESASTNQTSMYLCASTRGQPRDQETQYFGPGTRLLVL.

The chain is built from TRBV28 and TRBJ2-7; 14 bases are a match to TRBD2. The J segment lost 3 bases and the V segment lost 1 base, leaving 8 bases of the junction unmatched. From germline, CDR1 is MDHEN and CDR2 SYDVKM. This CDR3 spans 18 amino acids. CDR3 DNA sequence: TGTGCCAGCAGTTTATTACCGGGACTAGCGGGAGTCCACTACGAGCAGTACTTC. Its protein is CASSLLPGLAGVHYEQYF.

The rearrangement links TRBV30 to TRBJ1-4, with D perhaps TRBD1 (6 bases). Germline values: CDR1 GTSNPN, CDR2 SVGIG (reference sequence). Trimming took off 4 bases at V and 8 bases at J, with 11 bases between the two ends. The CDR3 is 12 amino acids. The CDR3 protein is CAWKGGIEKLFF. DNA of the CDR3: TGTGCCTGGAAAGGGGGTATCGAAAAACTGTTTTTT.

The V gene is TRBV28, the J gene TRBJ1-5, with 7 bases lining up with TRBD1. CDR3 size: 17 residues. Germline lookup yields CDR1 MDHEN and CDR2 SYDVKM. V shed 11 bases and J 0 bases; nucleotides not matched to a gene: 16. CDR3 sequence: CASLRYRGDYSNQPQHF. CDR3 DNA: TGTGCCTCGTTACGATACAGGGGAGATTATAGCAATCAGCCCCAGCATTTT.

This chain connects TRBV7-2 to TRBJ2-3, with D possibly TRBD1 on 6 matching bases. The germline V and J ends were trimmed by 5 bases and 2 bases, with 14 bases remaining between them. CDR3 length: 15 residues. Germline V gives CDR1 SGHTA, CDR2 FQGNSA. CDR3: CASSPGDKNTDTQYF. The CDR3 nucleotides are TGTGCCAGCAGCCCAGGGGACAAAAACACAGATACGCAGTATTTT. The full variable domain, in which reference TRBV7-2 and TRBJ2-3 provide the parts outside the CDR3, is GAGVSQSPSNKVTEKGKDVELRCDPISGHTALYWYRQSLGQGLEFLIYFQGNSAPDKSGLPSDRFSAERTGGSVSTLTIQRTQQEDSAVYLCASSPGDKNTDTQYFGPGTRLTVL.

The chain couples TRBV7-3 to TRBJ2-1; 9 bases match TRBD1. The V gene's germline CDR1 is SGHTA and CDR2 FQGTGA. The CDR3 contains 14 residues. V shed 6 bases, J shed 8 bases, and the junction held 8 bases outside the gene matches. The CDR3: CASSLQGARDEQFF. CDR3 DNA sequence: TGTGCCAGCAGTTTACAGGGGGCGCGGGATGAGCAGTTCTTC.

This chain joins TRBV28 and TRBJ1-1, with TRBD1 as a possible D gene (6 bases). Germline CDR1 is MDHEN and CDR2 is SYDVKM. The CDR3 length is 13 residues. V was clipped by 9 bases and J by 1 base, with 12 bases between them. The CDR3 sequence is CASSGAKNTEAFF. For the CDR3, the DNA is TGTGCCAGTTCAGGGGCGAAGAACACTGAAGCTTTCTTT.

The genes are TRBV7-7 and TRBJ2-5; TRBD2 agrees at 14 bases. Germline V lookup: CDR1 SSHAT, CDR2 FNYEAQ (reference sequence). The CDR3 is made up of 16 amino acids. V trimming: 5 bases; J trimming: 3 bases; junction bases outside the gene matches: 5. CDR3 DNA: TGTGCCAGCAGCCCCCTGGGACTAGCGGGAGAAGAGACCCAGTACTTC. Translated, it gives CASSPLGLAGEETQYF.

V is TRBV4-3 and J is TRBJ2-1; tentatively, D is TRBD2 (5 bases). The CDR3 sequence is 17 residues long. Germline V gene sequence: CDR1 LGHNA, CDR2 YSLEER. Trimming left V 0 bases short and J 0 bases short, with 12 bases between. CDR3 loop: CASSQDVGSPSYNEQFF. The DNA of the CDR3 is TGCGCCAGCAGCCAAGATGTAGGGAGTCCCTCCTACAATGAGCAGTTCTTC.

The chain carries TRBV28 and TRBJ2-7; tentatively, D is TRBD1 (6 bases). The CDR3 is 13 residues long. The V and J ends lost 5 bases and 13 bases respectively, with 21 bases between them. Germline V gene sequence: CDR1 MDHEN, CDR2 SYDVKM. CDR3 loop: CASSPVDARGEYF. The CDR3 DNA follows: TGTGCCAGCAGTCCCGTGGATGCCAGGGGCGAATACTTC. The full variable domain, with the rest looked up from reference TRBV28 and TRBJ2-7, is DVKVTQSSRYLVKRTGEKVFLECVQDMDHENMFWYRQDPGLGLRLIYFSYDVKMKEKGDIPEGYSVSREKKERFSLILESASTNQTSMYLCASSPVDARGEYFGPGTRLTVT.

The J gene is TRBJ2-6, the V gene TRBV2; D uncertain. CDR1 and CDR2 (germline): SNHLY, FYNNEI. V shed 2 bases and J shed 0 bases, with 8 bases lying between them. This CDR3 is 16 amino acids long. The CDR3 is CASSEIQTSGANVLTF. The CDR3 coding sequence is TGTGCCAGCAGTGAAATACAGACCTCTGGGGCCAACGTCCTGACTTTC.

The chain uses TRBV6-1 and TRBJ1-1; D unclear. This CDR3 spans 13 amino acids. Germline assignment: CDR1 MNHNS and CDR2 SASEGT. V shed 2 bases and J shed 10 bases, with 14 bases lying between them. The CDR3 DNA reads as TGTGCCAGCAGTGAAAGTCCGTCCCTAGGAGCTTTCTTT. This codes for CASSESPSLGAFF.

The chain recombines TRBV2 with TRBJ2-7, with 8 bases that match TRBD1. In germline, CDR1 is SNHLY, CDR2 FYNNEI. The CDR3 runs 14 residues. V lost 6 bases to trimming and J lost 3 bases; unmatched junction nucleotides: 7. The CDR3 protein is CASSPDRAGYEQYF. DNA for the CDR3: TGTGCCAGCAGCCCGGACAGGGCGGGCTACGAGCAGTACTTC.

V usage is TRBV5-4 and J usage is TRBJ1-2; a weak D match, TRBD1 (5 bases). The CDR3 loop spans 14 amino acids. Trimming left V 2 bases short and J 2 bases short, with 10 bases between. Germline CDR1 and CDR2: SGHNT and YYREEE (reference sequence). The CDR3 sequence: CASSFGGGNYGYTF. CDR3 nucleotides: TGTGCCAGCAGCTTTGGGGGGGGGAACTATGGCTACACCTTC.

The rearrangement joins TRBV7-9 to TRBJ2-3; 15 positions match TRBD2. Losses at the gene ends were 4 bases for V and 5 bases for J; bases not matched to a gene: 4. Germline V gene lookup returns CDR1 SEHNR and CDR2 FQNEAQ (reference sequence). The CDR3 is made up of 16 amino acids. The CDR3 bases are TGTGCCAGCAGCTCCCGGACTAGCGGGGGGGGAGATACGCAGTATTTT. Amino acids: CASSSRTSGGGDTQYF.

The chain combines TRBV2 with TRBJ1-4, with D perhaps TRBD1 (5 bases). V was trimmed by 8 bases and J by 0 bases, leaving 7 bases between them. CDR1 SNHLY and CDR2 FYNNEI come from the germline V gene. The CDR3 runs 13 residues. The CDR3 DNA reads TGTGCCAGCGGGGGGGCAACTAATGAAAAACTGTTTTTT. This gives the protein CASGGATNEKLFF. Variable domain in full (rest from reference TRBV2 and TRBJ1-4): EPEVTQTPSHQVTQMGQEVILRCVPISNHLYFYWYRQILGQKVEFLVSFYNNEISEKSEIFDDQFSVERPDGSNFTLKIRSTKLEDSAMYFCASGGATNEKLFFGSGTQLSVL.

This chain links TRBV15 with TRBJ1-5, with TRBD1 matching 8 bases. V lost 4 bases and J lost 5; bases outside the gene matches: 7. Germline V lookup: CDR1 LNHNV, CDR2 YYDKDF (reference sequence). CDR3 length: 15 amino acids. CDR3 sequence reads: CATSNPGTGDQPQHF. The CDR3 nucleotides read TGTGCCACCAGCAACCCCGGGACAGGTGATCAGCCCCAGCATTTT.

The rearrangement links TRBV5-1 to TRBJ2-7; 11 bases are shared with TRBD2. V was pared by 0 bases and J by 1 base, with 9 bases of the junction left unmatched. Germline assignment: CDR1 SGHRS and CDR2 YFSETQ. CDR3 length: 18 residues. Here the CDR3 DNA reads TGCGCCAGCAGCTTGGGCCTAGCGGGGGGTACCAAATCCTACGAGCAGTACTTC. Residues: CASSLGLAGGTKSYEQYF.

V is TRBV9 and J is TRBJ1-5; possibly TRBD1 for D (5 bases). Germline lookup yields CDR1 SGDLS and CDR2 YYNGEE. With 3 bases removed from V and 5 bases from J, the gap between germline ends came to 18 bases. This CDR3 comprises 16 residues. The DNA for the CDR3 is TGTGCCAGCAGCGGGGGGGACGGGGGTACGTATCAGCCCCAGCATTTT. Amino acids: CASSGGDGGTYQPQHF.

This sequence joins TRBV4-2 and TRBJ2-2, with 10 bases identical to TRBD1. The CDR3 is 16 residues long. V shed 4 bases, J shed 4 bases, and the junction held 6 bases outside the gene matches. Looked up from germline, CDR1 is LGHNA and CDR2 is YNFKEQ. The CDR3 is CASSLRDRGGTGELFF. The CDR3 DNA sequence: TGTGCCAGCAGCCTTAGGGACAGGGGAGGCACCGGGGAGCTGTTTTTT.

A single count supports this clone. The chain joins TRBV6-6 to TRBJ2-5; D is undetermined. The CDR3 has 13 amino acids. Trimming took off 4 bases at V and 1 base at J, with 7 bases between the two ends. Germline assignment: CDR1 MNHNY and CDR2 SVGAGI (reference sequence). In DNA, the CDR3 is TGTGCCAGCAGTTCCATTTTCCAAGAGACCCAGTACTTC. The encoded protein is CASSSIFQETQYF.